This is a list of T cell receptor beta chains from one sample in a study of identical twins. TCRdb analysed the 5' RACE reads with MiXCR anew, one entry per CDR3 protein. The sample records about 490,000 distinct CDR3 sequences, approximately 16% being singletons. In addition, the sample was reused for a study of yellow fever vaccine responses in identical twins.

Material: CD4+ T cells sorted from blood. The receptor source for this set is a woman between 18 and 30 years old in good health. Both conserved end residues are part of each CDR3. Each record gives: D gene, V gene, J gene, clone size, CDR3 protein, CDR3 DNA. The D gene is left open where the match is weak. The size of a clone is reported for some rows only, either as once, few or many, or as a class for expanded clones.

TRBD1	TRBV5-1	TRBJ1-2	few	CASSLVVDRDGYTF	TGCGCCAGCAGCTTGGTCGTTGACAGGGATGGCTACACCTTC
TRBD1	TRBV6-1	TRBJ2-1	.	CASTRQGRGNEQFF	TGTGCCAGCACCAGACAGGGTAGAGGCAATGAGCAGTTCTTC
TRBD1	TRBV18	TRBJ2-5	.	CASSPRTGSGETQYF	TGTGCCAGCTCACCCAGGACAGGGTCAGGGGAGACCCAGTACTTC
.	TRBV6-1	TRBJ1-4	few	CASSDRSTGTNEKLFF	TGTGCCAGCAGTGACCGATCGACAGGAACTAATGAAAAACTGTTTTTT
.	TRBV7-8	TRBJ1-2	few	CASSLDTGRSEGYTF	TGTGCCAGCAGCTTAGATACAGGGAGATCTGAGGGCTACACCTTC
.	TRBV2	TRBJ2-7	.	CASRRQSELYEQYF	TGTGCCAGCAGACGACAGAGCGAACTCTACGAGCAGTACTTC
TRBD2	TRBV13	TRBJ2-5	.	CASKRGPFQETQYF	TGTGCCAGCAAGCGGGGTCCCTTCCAAGAGACCCAGTACTTC
.	TRBV10-3	TRBJ1-2	few	CAISAGSPLANYGYTF	TGTGCCATCAGTGCCGGCAGCCCGTTAGCTAACTATGGCTACACCTTC
.	TRBV15	TRBJ2-1	.	CATSRDRRLEGPAQFF	TGTGCCACCAGCAGAGATAGGAGGTTGGAGGGTCCGGCGCAGTTCTTC
.	TRBV24-1	TRBJ2-7	many	CATSDPVNTYEQYF	TGTGCCACCAGTGACCCCGTCAATACCTACGAGCAGTACTTC
.	TRBV20-1	TRBJ2-5	.	CSATITGTSQETQYF	TGCAGTGCTACAATAACCGGGACTTCGCAAGAGACCCAGTACTTC
.	TRBV29-1	TRBJ2-3	few	CSVIHWEVGADTQYF	TGCAGCGTGATTCACTGGGAGGTCGGGGCAGATACGCAGTATTTT
.	TRBV19	TRBJ2-3	.	CASSIAYRASDTQYF	TGTGCCAGTAGTATCGCGTACAGGGCATCAGATACGCAGTATTTT
.	TRBV12-3/TRBV12-4	TRBJ1-5	few	CASSPTTGSKGQPQHF	TGTGCCAGCAGTCCGACCACAGGGAGCAAGGGTCAGCCCCAGCATTTT
TRBD1	TRBV20-1	TRBJ1-5	many	CSAVKQGNQPQHF	TGCAGTGCTGTTAAACAGGGGAATCAGCCCCAGCATTTT
.	TRBV12-3/TRBV12-4	TRBJ2-1	many	CASSLGPREQFF	TGTGCCAGCAGTTTAGGTCCTCGTGAGCAGTTCTTC
TRBD2	TRBV28	TRBJ2-7	few	CASVPGTRIFEQYF	TGTGCCAGCGTACCCGGGACTAGGATATTCGAGCAGTACTTC
.	TRBV5-1	TRBJ2-1	few	CASSLFRGNEQFF	TGCGCCAGCAGCTTGTTCCGGGGCAATGAGCAGTTCTTC
.	TRBV10-3	TRBJ2-7	few	CAISARDFYEQYF	TGTGCCATCAGTGCGAGAGACTTCTACGAGCAGTACTTC
.	TRBV4-1	TRBJ1-1	.	CASSQEYRPLEAFF	TGCGCCAGCAGCCAAGAGTATCGCCCTCTTGAAGCTTTCTTT
.	TRBV20-1	TRBJ2-7	many	CSATRRDEQYF	TGCAGTGCTACCCGGCGGGACGAGCAGTACTTC
.	TRBV5-1	TRBJ2-4	few	CASSLNGNIQYF	TGCGCCAGCAGCTTGAATGGAAACATTCAGTACTTC
.	TRBV18	TRBJ1-4	.	CASSPRQAEGATNEKLFF	TGTGCCAGCTCACCACGGCAGGCCGAGGGTGCAACTAATGAAAAACTGTTTTTT
.	TRBV12-3/TRBV12-4	TRBJ2-2	few	CASSPRGVNTGELFF	TGTGCCAGCAGTCCCAGGGGGGTGAACACCGGGGAGCTGTTTTTT
.	TRBV9	TRBJ1-1	many	CASSRYTGNTEAFF	TGTGCCAGCAGCCGCTACACTGGGAACACTGAAGCTTTCTTT
.	TRBV5-1	TRBJ1-5	few	CASSLFPGDNQPQHF	TGCGCCAGCAGCTTGTTTCCGGGTGACAATCAGCCCCAGCATTTT
.	TRBV5-1	TRBJ1-1	few	CASSLAGSMNTEAFF	TGCGCCAGCAGCTTGGCGGGGAGTATGAACACTGAAGCTTTCTTT
.	TRBV7-8	TRBJ2-7	.	CASSLIRTSYEQYF	TGTGCCAGCAGCTTAATTAGGACCTCCTACGAGCAGTACTTC
.	TRBV3-1	TRBJ2-3	few	CASSQADALAGTDTQYF	TGTGCCAGCAGCCAAGCTGACGCACTCGCGGGTACAGATACGCAGTATTTT
TRBD1	TRBV15	TRBJ2-7	many	CATSRSGTGKSYEQYF	TGTGCCACCAGCAGATCCGGGACAGGGAAATCCTACGAGCAGTACTTC
.	TRBV6-1	TRBJ2-5	.	CASSEDVRPVRETQYF	TGTGCCAGCAGTGAAGATGTTCGGCCCGTCAGGGAGACCCAGTACTTC
TRBD2	TRBV20-1	TRBJ2-1	.	CSARNAASGSDEQFF	TGCAGTGCTAGAAATGCCGCTAGCGGGAGTGATGAGCAGTTCTTC
TRBD1	TRBV3-1	TRBJ1-1	many	CASSPGQGVNTEAFF	TGTGCCAGCAGCCCTGGACAGGGAGTGAACACTGAAGCTTTCTTT
.	TRBV21-1	TRBJ2-5	few	CASSREREGPETQYF	TGTGCCAGCAGCAGAGAGCGGGAGGGCCCTGAGACCCAGTACTTC
.	TRBV5-1	TRBJ2-5	few	CASSLGMGGQETQYF	TGCGCCAGCAGCTTGGGGATGGGGGGCCAAGAGACCCAGTACTTC
.	TRBV2	TRBJ2-3	few	CASYVPYGGFTQYF	TGTGCCAGCTATGTCCCCTATGGGGGTTTTACGCAGTATTTT
.	TRBV3-1	TRBJ2-1	many	CASSGGLNNEQFF	TGTGCCAGCAGCGGCGGACTCAACAATGAGCAGTTCTTC
.	TRBV3-1	TRBJ1-1	many	CASSQGGTNTEAFF	TGTGCCAGCAGCCAAGGGGGCACGAACACTGAAGCTTTCTTT
TRBD2	TRBV20-1	TRBJ2-3	.	CVGGGGYTDTQYF	TGCGTTGGTGGGGGGGGGTATACAGATACGCAGTATTTT
.	TRBV29-1	TRBJ2-2	.	CSALIAVNTGELFF	TGCAGCGCCCTGATAGCGGTGAACACCGGGGAGCTGTTTTTT
.	TRBV6-1	TRBJ2-1	.	CASRHDELSGREQFF	TGTGCCAGCAGGCACGATGAGTTATCCGGGCGTGAGCAGTTCTTC
.	TRBV10-1	TRBJ2-3	.	CASSEKGGGTDTQYF	TGCGCCAGCAGTGAGAAGGGGGGAGGTACAGATACGCAGTATTTT
.	TRBV20-1	TRBJ2-3	few	CSAGDFSTDTQYF	TGCAGTGCGGGGGACTTTAGCACAGATACGCAGTATTTT
.	TRBV24-1	TRBJ1-5	.	CATSDHTTGNQPQHF	TGTGCCACCAGTGATCATACGACAGGAAATCAGCCCCAGCATTTT
TRBD1	TRBV29-1	TRBJ2-7	few	CSVETGGGNEQYF	TGCAGCGTTGAGACAGGGGGAGGAAACGAGCAGTACTTC
.	TRBV20-1	TRBJ2-6	.	CSARERPHSGANVLTF	TGCAGTGCTAGAGAGCGACCACACTCTGGGGCCAACGTCCTGACTTTC
.	TRBV11-2	TRBJ2-6	.	CASSLEGASAIHSGANVLTF	TGTGCCAGCAGCTTAGAGGGTGCTAGCGCAATCCACTCTGGGGCCAACGTCCTGACTTTC
.	TRBV4-1	TRBJ2-2	many	CASSHKTPNTGELFF	TGCGCCAGCAGCCACAAGACTCCGAACACCGGGGAGCTGTTTTTT
.	TRBV10-3	TRBJ1-2	.	CATLGGGFCYGYTF	TGTGCCACCTTGGGGGGGGGGTTCTGCTATGGCTACACCTTC
.	TRBV7-2	TRBJ1-1	.	CASSQSPGGAVEAFF	TGTGCCAGCAGCCAGAGTCCGGGGGGCGCTGTTGAAGCTTTCTTT
TRBD1	TRBV7-6	TRBJ2-7	.	CASSHGTGASYEQYF	TGTGCCAGCAGCCACGGGACAGGGGCGTCCTACGAGCAGTACTTC
TRBD2	TRBV29-1	TRBJ2-5	.	CSVETSGGGTQYF	TGCAGCGTTGAAACTAGCGGGGGTGGGACCCAGTACTTC
.	TRBV12-3/TRBV12-4	TRBJ1-1	.	CASRPGTPVNTEAFF	TGTGCCAGCAGGCCCGGGACACCAGTCAACACTGAAGCTTTCTTT
.	TRBV12-3/TRBV12-4	TRBJ1-2	.	CASSRDSYTF	TGTGCCAGCAGCCGCGACAGCTACACCTTC
TRBD1	TRBV11-1	TRBJ2-6	few	CASSSTGTGYSGANVLTF	TGTGCCAGCAGCTCCACTGGGACAGGCTACTCTGGGGCCAACGTCCTGACTTTC
.	TRBV20-1	TRBJ1-1	once	CSARKLTGTSAFF	TGCAGTGCTAGGAAATTAACTGGGACTTCAGCTTTCTTT
.	TRBV6-1	TRBJ2-2	many	CASNPGNTGELFF	TGTGCCAGCAATCCGGGAAACACCGGGGAGCTGTTTTTT
TRBD2	TRBV9	TRBJ2-5	.	CASSRGLQETQYF	TGTGCCAGCAGTCGGGGACTACAAGAGACCCAGTACTTC
.	TRBV10-3	TRBJ2-1	few	CAISDLGRGSNEQFF	TGTGCCATCAGTGATCTAGGACGGGGGTCCAATGAGCAGTTCTTC